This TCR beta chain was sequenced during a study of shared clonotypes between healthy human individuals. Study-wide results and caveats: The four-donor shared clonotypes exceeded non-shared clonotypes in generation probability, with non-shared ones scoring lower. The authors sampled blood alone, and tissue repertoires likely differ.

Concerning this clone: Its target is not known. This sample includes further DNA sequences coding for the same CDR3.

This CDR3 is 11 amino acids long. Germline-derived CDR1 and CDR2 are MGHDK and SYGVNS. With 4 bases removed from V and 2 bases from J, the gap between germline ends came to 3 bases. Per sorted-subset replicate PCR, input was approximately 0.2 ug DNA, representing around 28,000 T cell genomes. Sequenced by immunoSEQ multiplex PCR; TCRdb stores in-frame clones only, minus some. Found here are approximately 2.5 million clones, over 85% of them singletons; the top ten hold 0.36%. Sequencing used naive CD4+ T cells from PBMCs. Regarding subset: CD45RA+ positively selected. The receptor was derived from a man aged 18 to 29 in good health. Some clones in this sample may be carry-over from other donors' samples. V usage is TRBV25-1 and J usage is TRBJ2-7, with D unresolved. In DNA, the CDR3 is TGTGCCAGCAGTGGGCCCTACGAGCAGTACTTC. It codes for CASSGPYEQYF.